The 20 T cell receptor beta chains listed next were all sequenced from one sample in a study of blood T cell repertoires in COVID-19. The protocol was immunoSEQ multiplex PCR, while the TCRdb copy is restricted to in-frame clones and leaves out a portion. The table records 95,000 to 120,000 clones, over 75% of them present only once. Material for sequencing was peripheral blood. The receptors come from a woman in her seventies with acute or convalescent COVID-19.

This sequence joins TRBV5-8 and TRBJ2-7; possible D gene TRBD1, 6 bases. V was pared by 4 bases and J by 0 bases, with 11 bases between. Germline CDR1 and CDR2: SGHTS and YDEGEE. The CDR3 has 14 amino acids. CDR3 DNA: TGTGCCAGCAGCCAGGGACACCTCTCCTACGAGCAGTACTTC. This encodes CASSQGHLSYEQYF.

J is TRBJ2-1 and V is TRBV11-2; D unclear. This CDR3 comprises 16 residues. Germline V lookup: CDR1 SGHAT, CDR2 FQNNGV. Trimming shortened V by 1 base and J by 2 bases, and 12 bases separated the two germline ends. The CDR3 protein is CASSLGPVSTYNEQFF. The CDR3 DNA reads as TGTGCCAGCAGCTTAGGTCCGGTTTCCACCTACAATGAGCAGTTCTTC.

The V and J genes are TRBV5-1 and TRBJ2-1; 11 bases are shared with TRBD1. V shed 3 bases and J 6 bases; nucleotides not matched to a gene: 5. CDR3 length: 15 residues. Germline values: CDR1 SGHRS, CDR2 YFSETQ. The chain's CDR3 is CASSSIGTGGNEQFF. CDR3 DNA sequence: TGCGCCAGCAGCTCTATCGGGACAGGGGGCAATGAGCAGTTCTTC.

This chain connects TRBV27 to TRBJ1-2; 8 positions agree with TRBD1. Trimming cost V 6 bases and J 7 bases; bases outside gene matches: 7. Germline CDR1 is MNHEY and CDR2 is SMNVEV (reference sequence). The CDR3 loop spans 13 amino acids. DNA for the CDR3: TGTGCCAGCAGATCAACAGGGGGGTTTGGCTACACCTTC. It codes for CASRSTGGFGYTF.

The genes are TRBV6-6 and TRBJ2-3, with 7 bases aligning to TRBD1. V shed 4 bases, J shed 2 bases, and the junction held 6 bases outside the gene matches. CDR3 length equals 15 residues. CDR1 MNHNY and CDR2 SVGAGI come from the germline V gene (reference sequence). CDR3 bases: TGTGCCAGCAGTTCGCAGGGGGTGAACACAGATACGCAGTATTTT. Translation gives CASSSQGVNTDTQYF.

The rearrangement joins TRBV5-1 to TRBJ2-3; TRBD2 aligns across 8 bases. The CDR3 sequence is 14 residues long. CDR1 is SGHRS, CDR2 YFSETQ, per germline. After removal of 6 bases from V and 6 bases from J, the junction contained 9 bases not matched to a gene. CDR3 coding DNA: TGCGCCAGCATGCAAGGCGGGAGGCAGGATACGCAGTATTTT. Translating it yields CASMQGGRQDTQYF.

The V call is TRBV19, the J call TRBJ2-2; TRBD2 matches 7 bases. The V segment lost 6 bases and the J segment 8 bases; nucleotides outside the gene matches: 9. Germline-derived CDR1 and CDR2 are LNHDA and SQIVND (reference sequence). The CDR3 sequence is 14 residues long. CDR3 coding DNA: TGTGCCAGTAGCAACGCGGGGGTATTAGGGGAGCTGTTTTTT. This translates into CASSNAGVLGELFF.

V usage is TRBV4-1 and J usage is TRBJ2-5; 13 bases map to TRBD2. J lost 5 bases, V lost 0 bases, and 9 bases had no gene match. Germline loops: CDR1 MGHRA, CDR2 YSYEKL. This CDR3 is 18 amino acids long. In nucleotides, the CDR3 is TGCGCCAGCAGCCAAGAGAGGACTAGCGGGGGTACCGGGGAGACCCAGTACTTC. Its protein is CASSQERTSGGTGETQYF.

This chain uses TRBV4-1 with TRBJ2-2, with D hard to call. Germline-derived CDR1 and CDR2 are MGHRA and YSYEKL. Trimming cost V 2 bases and J 1 base, with 5 bases left between them. This CDR3 contains 14 residues. The CDR3 DNA reads TGCGCCAGCAGCCAAATAGAGAACACCGGGGAGCTGTTTTTT. Amino acid sequence: CASSQIENTGELFF.

The V call is TRBV28, the J call TRBJ2-2, with 8 positions matching TRBD1. CDR3 length equals 14 residues. Trimming took 6 bases from V and 9 from J; bases not matched to a gene: 9. Germline-derived CDR1 and CDR2 are MDHEN and SYDVKM. In nucleotides, the CDR3 is TGTGCCAGCAGCGGACAGGGCGTACCACGGGAGCTGTTTTTT. Translation: CASSGQGVPRELFF. The full variable domain, with the rest looked up from reference TRBV28 and TRBJ2-2, is DVKVTQSSRYLVKRTGEKVFLECVQDMDHENMFWYRQDPGLGLRLIYFSYDVKMKEKGDIPEGYSVSREKKERFSLILESASTNQTSMYLCASSGQGVPRELFFGEGSRLTVL.

The chain links TRBV5-4 to TRBJ1-6; D unclear. V lost 0 bases and J lost 8, with 12 bases in between. The CDR3 loop spans 15 amino acids. CDR1 and CDR2 (germline): SGHNT, YYREEE (reference sequence). The CDR3 region has the DNA TGTGCCAGCAGCTTGGCCCGGGTTAAGGATTCACCCCTCCACTTT. Amino acid sequence: CASSLARVKDSPLHF. Combining the CDR3 with reference TRBV5-4 and TRBJ1-6 gives the whole variable domain ETGVTQSPTHLIKTRGQQVTLRCSSQSGHNTVSWYQQALGQGPQFIFQYYREEENGRGNFPPRFSGLQFPNYSSELNVNALELDDSALYLCASSLARVKDSPLHFGNGTRLTVT.

This sequence joins TRBV18 and TRBJ2-2, with D possibly matching TRBD2 (5 bases). The CDR3 loop spans 13 amino acids. CDR1 and CDR2 from the germline V gene are KGHSH and LQKENI. Trimming took off 3 bases at V and 5 bases at J, with 7 bases between the two ends. The CDR3: CASSPTGTGELFF. In DNA form, the CDR3 reads TGTGCCAGCTCACCTACGGGGACCGGGGAGCTGTTTTTT.

CDR3 nucleotides: TGTGCCAGCAGCCAAGAGTTGGCTAGCGGGAGAGGGACCGGGGAGCTGTTTTTT. Its translation: CASSQELASGRGTGELFF. The rearrangement joins TRBV3-1 (or the pseudogene TRBV3-2) to TRBJ2-2; 10 nucleotides line up with TRBD2. This CDR3 spans 18 amino acids. Per germline, CDR1 LGHDT and CDR2 YNNKEL (reference sequence). The J segment lost 5 bases and the V segment lost 0 bases, leaving 9 bases of the junction unmatched.

This sequence joins TRBV12-5 and TRBJ2-3, with TRBD1 matching over 9 bases. Losses at the gene ends were 6 bases for V and 2 bases for J; bases not matched to a gene: 3. This CDR3 region has 14 residues. Germline-derived CDR1 and CDR2 are LGHNT and FRNRAP. This chain's CDR3 is CASGGQGFTDTQYF. CDR3 in DNA: TGTGCTAGTGGGGGACAGGGATTCACAGATACGCAGTATTTT.

The CDR3 reads CASSVQGANTEAFF. The CDR3 DNA sequence: TGTGCCAGCAGCGTACAGGGGGCGAACACTGAAGCTTTCTTT. This sequence joins TRBV7-9 and TRBJ1-1; 9 bases line up with TRBD1. V lost 5 bases to trimming and J lost 1 base; unmatched junction nucleotides: 2. Germline loops: CDR1 SEHNR, CDR2 FQNEAQ (reference sequence). This CDR3 is built from 14 residues.

The chain uses TRBV6-6 and TRBJ2-1; D not resolved. In germline, CDR1 is MNHNY, CDR2 SVGAGI (reference sequence). Trimming took off 7 bases at V and 8 bases at J, with 9 bases between the two ends. The CDR3 is made up of 11 amino acids. Written as DNA, the CDR3 is TGTGCCAGCAATACTGAAGATGAGCAGTTCTTC. Protein product: CASNTEDEQFF.

CDR3 sequence reads: CASSSDWGKRYNEQFF. DNA of the CDR3: TGTGCCAGCAGCTCCGATTGGGGCAAGCGCTACAATGAGCAGTTCTTC. This sequence joins TRBV7-9 and TRBJ2-1; weak D call: TRBD1 (5 bases). Germline CDR1 SEHNR, CDR2 FQNEAQ (reference sequence). Trimming cost V 4 bases and J 3 bases, with 16 bases left between them. The CDR3 has 16 amino acids.

Regarding this clone: An end of the junction does not agree with germline; a read error may underlie this. The rearrangement links TRBV20-1 to TRBJ1-2; D gene ambiguous. The germline V gene encodes CDR1 DFQATT and CDR2 SNEGSKA (reference sequence). This CDR3 comprises 10 residues. DNA of the CDR3: TGCAGTGCTTCGCGCCCCCAAGGGAGCTTC. Translated, it gives CSASRPQGSF.

V usage is TRBV30 and J usage is TRBJ1-2; tentatively, D is TRBD1 (5 bases). Deletions cut 4 bases from V and 8 bases from J, with 14 bases between. The CDR3 sequence is 12 residues long. CDR1 GTSNPN and CDR2 SVGIG come from the germline V gene (reference sequence). CDR3 sequence reads: CAWMRGLVGYTF. The CDR3 DNA sequence: TGTGCCTGGATGCGGGGGTTGGTCGGCTACACCTTC.

The chain joins TRBV27 to TRBJ2-2, with 7 bases that match TRBD1. Losses at the gene ends were 7 bases for V and 4 bases for J; bases not matched to a gene: 15. Germline V CDR1 and CDR2: MNHEY, SMNVEV (reference sequence). This CDR3 region has 17 residues. CDR3 sequence (DNA): TGTGCCAGCACCACATGGGGACAGTCGATACGCACCGGGGAGCTGTTTTTT. This codes for CASTTWGQSIRTGELFF.